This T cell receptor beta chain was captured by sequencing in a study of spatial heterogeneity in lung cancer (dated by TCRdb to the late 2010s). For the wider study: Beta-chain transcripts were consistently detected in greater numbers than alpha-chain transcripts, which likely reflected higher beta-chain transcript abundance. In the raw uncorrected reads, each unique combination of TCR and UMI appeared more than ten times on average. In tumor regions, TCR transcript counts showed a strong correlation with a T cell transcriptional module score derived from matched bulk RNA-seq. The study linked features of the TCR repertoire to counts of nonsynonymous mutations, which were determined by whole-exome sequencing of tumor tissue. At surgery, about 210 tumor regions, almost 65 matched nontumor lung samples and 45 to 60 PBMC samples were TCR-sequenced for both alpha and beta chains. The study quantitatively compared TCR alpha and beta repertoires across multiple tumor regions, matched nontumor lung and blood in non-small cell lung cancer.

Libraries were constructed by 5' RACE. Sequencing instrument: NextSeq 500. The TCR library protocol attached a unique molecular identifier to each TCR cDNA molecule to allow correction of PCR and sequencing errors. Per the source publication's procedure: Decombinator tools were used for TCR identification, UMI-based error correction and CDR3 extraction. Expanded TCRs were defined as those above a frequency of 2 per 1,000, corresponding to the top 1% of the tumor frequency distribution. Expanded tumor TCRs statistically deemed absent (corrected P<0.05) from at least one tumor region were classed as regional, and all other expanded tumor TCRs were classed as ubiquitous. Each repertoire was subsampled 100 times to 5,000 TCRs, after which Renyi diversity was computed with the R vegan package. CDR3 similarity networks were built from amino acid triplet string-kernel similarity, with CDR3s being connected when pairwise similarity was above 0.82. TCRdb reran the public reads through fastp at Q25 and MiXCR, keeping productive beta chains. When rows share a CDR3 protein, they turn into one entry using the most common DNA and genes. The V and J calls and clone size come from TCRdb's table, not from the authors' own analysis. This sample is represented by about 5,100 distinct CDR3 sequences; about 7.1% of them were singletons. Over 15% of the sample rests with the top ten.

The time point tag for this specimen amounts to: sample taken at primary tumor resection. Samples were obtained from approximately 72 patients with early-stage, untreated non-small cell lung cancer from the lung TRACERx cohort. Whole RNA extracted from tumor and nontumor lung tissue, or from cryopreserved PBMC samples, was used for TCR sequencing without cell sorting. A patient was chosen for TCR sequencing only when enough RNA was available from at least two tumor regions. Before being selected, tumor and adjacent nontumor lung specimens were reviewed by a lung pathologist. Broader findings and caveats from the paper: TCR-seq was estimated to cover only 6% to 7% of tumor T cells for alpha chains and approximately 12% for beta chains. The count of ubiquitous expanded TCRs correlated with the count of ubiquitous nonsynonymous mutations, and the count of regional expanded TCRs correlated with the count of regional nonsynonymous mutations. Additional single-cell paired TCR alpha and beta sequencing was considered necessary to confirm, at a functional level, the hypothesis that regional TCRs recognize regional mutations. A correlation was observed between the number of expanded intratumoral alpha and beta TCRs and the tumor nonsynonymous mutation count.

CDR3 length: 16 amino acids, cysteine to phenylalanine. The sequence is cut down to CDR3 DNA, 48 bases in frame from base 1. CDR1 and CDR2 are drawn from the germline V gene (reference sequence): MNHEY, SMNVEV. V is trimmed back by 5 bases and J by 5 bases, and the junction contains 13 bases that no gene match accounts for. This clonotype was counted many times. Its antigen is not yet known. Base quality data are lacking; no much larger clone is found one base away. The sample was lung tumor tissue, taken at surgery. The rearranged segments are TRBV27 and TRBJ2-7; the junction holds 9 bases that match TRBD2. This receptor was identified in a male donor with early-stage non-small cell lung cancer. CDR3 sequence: CASSAQSSGGVDEQYF. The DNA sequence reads TGTGCCAGCAGTGCACAAAGTAGCGGGGGTGTCGACGAGCAGTACTTC.